Listed below are T cell receptor beta chains from one sample, sequenced in a study of shared clonotypes between healthy human individuals. The data were produced by immunoSEQ multiplex PCR, yet TCRdb's version contains in-frame clones alone and is incomplete. The data contain hundreds of thousands of clones, under 80% of them seen just once; the ten biggest clones take up over 1.5%. What was sequenced was memory CD4+ T cells sorted from blood. These receptors originate from a woman aged 25 to 39 in good health. CDR3s include the opening cysteine and the closing phenylalanine or tryptophan. The D gene is left open where the match is weak. Not all rows give a size; the values are once, few, many and, for expanded clones, a class.

V gene: TRBV5-5; J gene: TRBJ1-4; clone size: -; D gene: TRBD1; CDR3 protein: CASSWGRGPEKLFF; CDR3 DNA: TGTGCCAGCAGCTGGGGCAGGGGGCCTGAAAAACTGTTTTTT
V gene: TRBV10-3; J gene: TRBJ2-3; clone size: -; D gene: -; CDR3 protein: CAISAGGYRGDTQYF; CDR3 DNA: TGTGCCATCAGTGCCGGGGGTTATAGGGGGGATACGCAGTATTTT
V gene: TRBV5-1; J gene: TRBJ2-3; clone size: -; D gene: TRBD2; CDR3 protein: CASSPGGLTDTQYF; CDR3 DNA: TGCGCCAGCAGCCCGGGAGGACTCACAGATACGCAGTATTTT
V gene: TRBV14; J gene: TRBJ2-1; clone size: -; D gene: TRBD1; CDR3 protein: CASSPPGQISYNEQFF; CDR3 DNA: TGTGCCAGCAGCCCGCCGGGACAGATCTCCTACAATGAGCAGTTCTTC
V gene: TRBV18; J gene: TRBJ2-7; clone size: -; D gene: TRBD1; CDR3 protein: CASSPPTGAREQYF; CDR3 DNA: TGTGCCAGCTCACCACCAACAGGGGCCCGGGAGCAGTACTTC
V gene: TRBV4-1; J gene: TRBJ1-2; clone size: few; D gene: -; CDR3 protein: CASSPQVLQDYGYTF; CDR3 DNA: TGCGCCAGCAGCCCCCAAGTGCTTCAGGACTATGGCTACACCTTC
V gene: TRBV29-1; J gene: TRBJ1-1; clone size: -; D gene: -; CDR3 protein: CSGLRGVTEAFF; CDR3 DNA: TGCAGCGGCCTGAGGGGGGTGACTGAAGCTTTCTTT
V gene: TRBV5-1; J gene: TRBJ2-1; clone size: -; D gene: TRBD1; CDR3 protein: CASSLGDSYNEQFF; CDR3 DNA: TGCGCCAGCAGCTTGGGGGACAGTTACAATGAGCAGTTCTTC
V gene: TRBV7-6; J gene: TRBJ2-2; clone size: -; D gene: TRBD1; CDR3 protein: CASSLQGANTGELFF; CDR3 DNA: TGTGCCAGCAGCTTACAGGGGGCGAACACCGGGGAGCTGTTTTTT
V gene: TRBV9; J gene: TRBJ2-2; clone size: -; D gene: TRBD1; CDR3 protein: CASSVVGTGITGELFF; CDR3 DNA: TGTGCCAGCAGCGTAGTAGGGACAGGGATAACCGGGGAGCTGTTTTTT
V gene: TRBV6-1; J gene: TRBJ2-7; clone size: once; D gene: -; CDR3 protein: CASSEAWVSSYEQYF; CDR3 DNA: TGTGCCAGCAGTGAAGCATGGGTGAGCTCCTACGAGCAGTACTTC
V gene: TRBV4-1; J gene: TRBJ2-5; clone size: -; D gene: -; CDR3 protein: CASSQDLGRIQETQYF; CDR3 DNA: TGCGCCAGCAGCCAAGATCTGGGACGTATTCAAGAGACCCAGTACTTC
V gene: TRBV10-3; J gene: TRBJ2-2; clone size: -; D gene: -; CDR3 protein: CAIRNTGELFF; CDR3 DNA: TGTGCCATCCGTAACACCGGGGAGCTGTTTTTT
V gene: TRBV10-1; J gene: TRBJ2-5; clone size: -; D gene: TRBD2; CDR3 protein: CASKSSGREGETQYF; CDR3 DNA: TGCGCCAGCAAGAGTAGCGGGAGAGAGGGGGAGACCCAGTACTTC
V gene: TRBV4-1; J gene: TRBJ1-2; clone size: -; D gene: -; CDR3 protein: CASSQRGRGGNYGYTF; CDR3 DNA: TGCGCCAGCAGCCAAAGGGGGAGGGGAGGCAATTATGGCTACACCTTC
V gene: TRBV6-6; J gene: TRBJ1-2; clone size: -; D gene: -; CDR3 protein: CASSAEWLNYGYTF; CDR3 DNA: TGTGCCAGCAGCGCCGAGTGGTTAAACTATGGCTACACCTTC
V gene: TRBV28; J gene: TRBJ2-4; clone size: -; D gene: -; CDR3 protein: CASSLRRGQPYF; CDR3 DNA: TGTGCCAGCAGTTTACGGCGCGGCCAACCGTACTTC
V gene: TRBV12-1; J gene: TRBJ2-7; clone size: -; D gene: -; CDR3 protein: CASSFEFGWTYEQYF; CDR3 DNA: TGTGCCAGCAGCTTTGAGTTTGGATGGACCTACGAGCAGTACTTC
V gene: TRBV5-3; J gene: TRBJ2-1; clone size: -; D gene: TRBD2; CDR3 protein: CARSLVGLAMYEQFF; CDR3 DNA: TGTGCCAGAAGCTTGGTGGGACTAGCGATGTATGAGCAGTTCTTC
V gene: TRBV5-1; J gene: TRBJ2-1; clone size: -; D gene: TRBD2; CDR3 protein: CASSSGNSYNEQFF; CDR3 DNA: TGCGCCAGCTCTAGCGGGAACTCCTACAATGAGCAGTTCTTC
V gene: TRBV7-8; J gene: TRBJ2-5; clone size: -; D gene: TRBD1; CDR3 protein: CASNKQGRTRVTQYF; CDR3 DNA: TGTGCCAGCAACAAACAGGGGCGGACAAGAGTGACCCAGTACTTC
V gene: TRBV29-1; J gene: TRBJ1-1; clone size: -; D gene: -; CDR3 protein: CSVAEAEAFF; CDR3 DNA: TGCAGCGTTGCCGAGGCTGAAGCTTTCTTT
V gene: TRBV6-1; J gene: TRBJ1-2; clone size: -; D gene: -; CDR3 protein: CASSEKRRHPSEGYTF; CDR3 DNA: TGTGCCAGCAGTGAAAAGAGGAGACACCCCTCGGAGGGCTACACCTTC
V gene: TRBV7-8; J gene: TRBJ1-4; clone size: -; D gene: TRBD1; CDR3 protein: CASSFGQENEKLFF; CDR3 DNA: TGTGCCAGCAGCTTTGGACAGGAAAATGAAAAACTGTTTTTT
V gene: TRBV21-1; J gene: TRBJ2-5; clone size: -; D gene: -; CDR3 protein: CAIKRGDATQYF; CDR3 DNA: TGTGCCATTAAGCGGGGGGACGCGACCCAGTACTTC
V gene: TRBV28; J gene: TRBJ1-2; clone size: -; D gene: TRBD1; CDR3 protein: CASSSGTAFSGGYTF; CDR3 DNA: TGTGCCAGCAGTTCCGGGACAGCATTCTCCGGGGGCTACACCTTC
V gene: TRBV5-1; J gene: TRBJ2-7; clone size: -; D gene: -; CDR3 protein: CASSLVLGPQTYEQYF; CDR3 DNA: TGCGCCAGCAGCTTAGTCTTGGGGCCTCAGACCTACGAGCAGTACTTC
V gene: TRBV5-4; J gene: TRBJ2-1; clone size: -; D gene: TRBD2; CDR3 protein: CASRFKGLAGVNEQFF; CDR3 DNA: TGTGCCAGCAGGTTCAAAGGACTAGCGGGAGTAAATGAGCAGTTCTTC
V gene: TRBV5-1; J gene: TRBJ2-5; clone size: -; D gene: TRBD1; CDR3 protein: CASSLVQGAILETQYF; CDR3 DNA: TGCGCCAGCAGCTTGGTCCAGGGGGCGATCTTGGAGACCCAGTACTTC
V gene: TRBV4-2; J gene: TRBJ1-1; clone size: once; D gene: -; CDR3 protein: CASSQAPSEAFF; CDR3 DNA: TGTGCCAGCAGCCAAGCACCGTCTGAAGCTTTCTTT
V gene: TRBV11-2; J gene: TRBJ1-4; clone size: -; D gene: -; CDR3 protein: CASSSLQGKGEKLFF; CDR3 DNA: TGTGCCAGCAGCTCCCTCCAGGGGAAAGGTGAAAAACTGTTTTTT
V gene: TRBV18; J gene: TRBJ2-5; clone size: -; D gene: -; CDR3 protein: CASSPDPRTPRRETQYF; CDR3 DNA: TGTGCCAGCTCGCCAGACCCTCGGACACCTCGGAGGGAGACCCAGTACTTC
V gene: TRBV19; J gene: TRBJ1-1; clone size: -; D gene: -; CDR3 protein: CASRGATGMNTEAFF; CDR3 DNA: TGTGCCAGTCGGGGGGCCACAGGGATGAACACTGAAGCTTTCTTT
V gene: TRBV10-1; J gene: TRBJ2-3; clone size: -; D gene: -; CDR3 protein: CASSESGYTQYF; CDR3 DNA: TGCGCCAGCAGTGAGTCTGGCTATACGCAGTATTTT
V gene: TRBV28; J gene: TRBJ2-7; clone size: -; D gene: TRBD1; CDR3 protein: CASTSSGGESYEQYF; CDR3 DNA: TGTGCCAGCACCTCGTCAGGGGGCGAGTCCTACGAGCAGTACTTC
V gene: TRBV5-4; J gene: TRBJ1-3; clone size: once; D gene: -; CDR3 protein: CASSLEGRNTIYF; CDR3 DNA: TGTGCCAGCAGCTTGGAGGGGAGAAACACCATATATTTT
V gene: TRBV7-2; J gene: TRBJ1-6; clone size: -; D gene: -; CDR3 protein: CASSPWGDSPLHF; CDR3 DNA: TGTGCCAGCAGCCCCTGGGGGGATTCACCCCTCCACTTT
V gene: TRBV5-1; J gene: TRBJ1-1; clone size: few; D gene: TRBD1; CDR3 protein: CASSSGTGGTEAFF; CDR3 DNA: TGCGCCAGCAGCTCTGGGACAGGGGGCACTGAAGCTTTCTTT
V gene: TRBV7-2; J gene: TRBJ2-1; clone size: -; D gene: TRBD2; CDR3 protein: CASSLAFSGIGEQFF; CDR3 DNA: TGTGCCAGCAGCTTAGCGTTTAGCGGGATAGGTGAGCAGTTCTTC
V gene: TRBV6-5; J gene: TRBJ1-4; clone size: many; D gene: TRBD1; CDR3 protein: CASRPGQGTHEKLFF; CDR3 DNA: TGTGCCAGCAGGCCGGGACAGGGAACTCATGAAAAACTGTTTTTT
V gene: TRBV5-4; J gene: TRBJ1-1; clone size: once; D gene: -; CDR3 protein: CASSLGGDINTEAFF; CDR3 DNA: TGTGCCAGCAGCTTGGGGGGGGATATTAACACTGAAGCTTTCTTT
V gene: TRBV11-2; J gene: TRBJ1-5; clone size: -; D gene: TRBD1; CDR3 protein: CASSLRGQGDNQPQHF; CDR3 DNA: TGTGCCAGCAGCTTAAGGGGGCAGGGCGACAATCAGCCCCAGCATTTT
V gene: TRBV28; J gene: TRBJ1-4; clone size: -; D gene: -; CDR3 protein: CASSLLLSWGEKLFF; CDR3 DNA: TGTGCCAGCAGTTTATTGCTATCCTGGGGTGAAAAACTGTTTTTT
V gene: TRBV28; J gene: TRBJ2-1; clone size: -; D gene: TRBD2; CDR3 protein: CASSLTSGRVHEQFF; CDR3 DNA: TGTGCCAGCAGCCTTACTAGCGGGAGGGTCCATGAGCAGTTCTTC
V gene: TRBV7-7; J gene: TRBJ2-3; clone size: once; D gene: -; CDR3 protein: CASSQQGGTDTQYF; CDR3 DNA: TGTGCCAGCAGCCAACAGGGAGGGACAGATACGCAGTATTTT
V gene: TRBV2; J gene: TRBJ1-5; clone size: once; D gene: -; CDR3 protein: CASSDLPGYGKQPQHF; CDR3 DNA: TGTGCCAGCAGTGATCTCCCGGGTTATGGAAAACAGCCCCAGCATTTT